Detailed here is one T cell receptor (beta chain). Its antigen is undetermined. Assay used: immunoSEQ multiplex PCR; TCRdb lists only in-frame clones, some missing. In total, the table holds more than 11,000 clones. This entry belongs to a study of T cells in women clearing cervical HPV infection. Study-wide background: No precancer developed; the control's incident HPV16 infection cleared within 12 months. Case blood was drawn a median approximately 150 days after lesion detection.

General study results and limits: CIN3+ cases had significantly higher TCR richness than controls; evenness did not differ.

The origin of this receptor is a woman between 18 and 70 years old with a cervical HPV16 infection that either progressed to CIN3+ or cleared (not recorded which). The sample was blood buffy coat.

The DNA read from the CDR3 is TGTGCCAGCAGTTCCACCTTGCCGACAGGGAACACTGAA. It encodes CASSSTLPTGNTE. The full CDR3 protein reads CASSSTLPTGNTEAFF. The chain recombines TRBV2 with TRBJ1-1; perhaps TRBD1 as D (6 bases). The read stops 3 residues short of the end of the CDR3; the missing end is completed from the germline J gene. V was pared by 5 bases and J by 1 base, with 17 bases between. In germline, CDR1 is SNHLY, CDR2 FYNNEI. CDR3 length equals 16 residues.